This T cell receptor beta chain was captured by sequencing in a study of T cell changes during pregnancy in multiple sclerosis. Profiling relied on immunoSEQ multiplex PCR, and the TCRdb table lists in-frame clones only, not all of them. The repertoire has about 38,000 clones, 91% of them found once; the top ten carry 5% to 6.5%. The TCR sequence derives from a female donor with multiple sclerosis, enrolled in a pregnancy study. This specimen was CD8+ T cells from peripheral blood mononuclear cells, taken in the second trimester of pregnancy.

The CDR3 region is CASSAAGYEQYF. CDR3 nucleotide sequence: TGTGCCAGCAGCGCGGCGGGTTACGAGCAGTACTTC. The chain uses TRBV7-6 and TRBJ2-7, with D tentatively TRBD2 (5 bases). From germline, CDR1 is SGHVS and CDR2 FNYEAQ. This CDR3 is built from 12 residues. V dropped 5 bases and J dropped 4 bases, with 9 bases sitting between them. Supplemented by reference TRBV7-6 and TRBJ2-7, the full variable domain reads GAGVSQSPRYKVTKRGQDVALRCDPISGHVSLYWYRQALGQGPEFLTYFNYEAQQDKSGLPNDRFSAERPEGSISTLTIQRTEQRDSAMYRCASSAAGYEQYFGPGTRLTVT.